This TCR beta chain was captured by sequencing in a study of blood T cell repertoires in COVID-19. The method was immunoSEQ multiplex PCR; TCRdb's version includes in-frame clones alone and lacks a portion of them. The table records fewer than 65,000 clones, 75% to 90% of them present only once. This clone was counted a single time. Germline CDR1 and CDR2: SGHNT and YYREEE (reference sequence). Trimming pared 0 bases from V and 1 base from J, leaving 4 bases between. The CDR3 runs to 13 residues. The specimen sequenced was peripheral blood. The receptor comes from a man aged 55 to 69 with acute or convalescent COVID-19. The rearrangement links TRBV5-4 to TRBJ1-1; D gene unclear. The CDR3 DNA follows: TGTGCCAGCAGCTTGGTATCGAACACTGAAGCTTTCTTT. Residues: CASSLVSNTEAFF.